Each of the 10 T cell receptor beta chains below was sequenced from the same sample in a study of T cell repertoires in cytomegalovirus infection. MiXCR, run by TCRdb on the reads, gives a single entry per CDR3 protein. The sample lists approximately 100,000 distinct CDR3 sequences; more than 20% were seen once. The sample taken for sequencing was CD8+ T cells from PBMCs. Receptor source: a human donor in good health (CMV status not recorded). Some clones in this sample may be carry-over from other donors' samples.

CDR3: CASSFGTDNEQFF. CDR3 coding DNA: TGTGCCAGTAGCTTCGGGACAGACAATGAGCAGTTCTTC. The chain carries TRBV19 and TRBJ2-1; TRBD1 aligns across 7 bases. V lost 6 bases to trimming and J lost 5 bases; unmatched junction nucleotides: 4. This CDR3 has 13 residues. Looked up from germline, CDR1 is LNHDA and CDR2 is SQIVND (reference sequence).

The V and J genes are TRBV27 and TRBJ2-5; 9 bases align to TRBD1. CDR3 length equals 17 residues. Germline loops: CDR1 MNHEY, CDR2 SMNVEV (reference sequence). J gave up 0 bases and V 6 bases, and 11 bases lay outside the gene matches. CDR3 loop: CASSQRGTGQYQETQYF. The CDR3, as DNA: TGTGCCAGCAGCCAAAGGGGGACAGGGCAGTACCAAGAGACCCAGTACTTC.

This clonotype was observed at least ten times. The chain recombines TRBV12-3 or TRBV12-4 with TRBJ2-1, with a possible D match to TRBD2 (6 bases). Trimming cost V 0 bases and J 3 bases, with 12 bases left between them. There are 16 residues in the CDR3. CDR3 coding DNA: TGTGCCAGCAGTTTAGCAGGGTCGACTAGCTACAATGAGCAGTTCTTC. As protein: CASSLAGSTSYNEQFF.

This clonotype was seen at least ten times. The rearrangement links TRBV7-9 to TRBJ2-3; 13 bases line up with TRBD2. From germline, CDR1 is SEHNR and CDR2 FQNEAQ (reference sequence). The V gene end was trimmed by 9 bases and the J gene end by 2 bases; junction bases not matched to a gene: 5. CDR3 length: 15 residues. In DNA, the CDR3 is TGTGCCAGTCGGACTAGCGGGGGATTCACAGATACGCAGTATTTT. Protein sequence: CASRTSGGFTDTQYF.

This clonotype has a handful of counts. The chain recombines TRBV14 with TRBJ2-7; D unclear. The CDR3 runs 12 residues. Trimming stripped 4 bases from V and 4 bases from J, with 8 bases between. Per the germline V gene, CDR1 is SGHDN and CDR2 is FVKESK. In DNA, the CDR3 is TGTGCCAGCAGCCCCGTTGGATACGAGCAGTACTTC. Encoded protein: CASSPVGYEQYF.

V gene TRBV11-2 combines with J gene TRBJ1-2, with D maybe TRBD1 (6 bases). The V gene lost 2 bases and the J gene lost 8 bases, with 12 bases spanning the gap. The CDR3 contains 13 residues. CDR1 is SGHAT, CDR2 FQNNGV, per germline. The CDR3 reads CASSLFRGDGYTF. CDR3 bases: TGTGCCAGCAGCTTATTCAGGGGCGACGGCTACACCTTC.

The chain joins TRBV11-2 to TRBJ2-7; D is uncertain. Per the germline V gene, CDR1 is SGHAT and CDR2 is FQNNGV. The CDR3 is 13 amino acids. V gave up 5 bases and J gave up 9 bases, with 17 bases separating them. The CDR3 DNA sequence: TGTGCCAGCAGCCTCCTCATGGCGCCGGTGCAGTACTTC. Protein product: CASSLLMAPVQYF.

In its sample, this clonotype was seen a few times. The chain recombines TRBV7-8 with TRBJ1-1; no firm D call. The germline V and J ends were trimmed by 0 bases and 7 bases, with 6 bases remaining between them. This CDR3 comprises 12 residues. CDR1 SGHVS and CDR2 FQNEAQ come from the germline V gene. The CDR3 is CASSLAPSEAFF. Here the CDR3 DNA reads TGTGCCAGCAGCTTAGCGCCCAGTGAAGCTTTCTTT.

The chain employs TRBV27 and TRBJ2-7, with 11 bases matching TRBD2. V gave up 4 bases and J gave up 3 bases; unmatched junction bases: 8. Germline V gene lookup returns CDR1 MNHEY and CDR2 SMNVEV (reference sequence). This CDR3 has 16 residues. CDR3 DNA sequence: TGTGCCAGCAGTTCGCTAGCGGGAGGAAACCGCTACGAGCAGTACTTC. Translation: CASSSLAGGNRYEQYF.

The gene calls are TRBV7-8 and TRBJ2-2, with 12 nucleotides matching TRBD1. CDR1 is SGHVS and CDR2 is FQNEAQ in the germline V gene. J gave up 7 bases and V 2 bases, and 11 bases lay outside the gene matches. The CDR3 runs to 18 residues. Written as DNA, the CDR3 is TGTGCCAGCAGCTTACATCCGGGACAGGGGGCGGTTGGCGGGGAGCTGTTTTTT. Its translation is CASSLHPGQGAVGGELFF.